The 18 T cell receptor beta chains below come from one sample, sequenced in a study of T cell changes during pregnancy in multiple sclerosis. Profiled with immunoSEQ multiplex PCR; TCRdb holds only in-frame clones, not every one. The profile shows approximately 130,000 clones, about 96% of them singletons. The sample was peripheral blood, taken after pregnancy. The receptors derive from a female donor with multiple sclerosis, enrolled in a pregnancy study.

This chain joins TRBV25-1 and TRBJ2-7; D perhaps matches TRBD1 (6 bases). The V gene's germline CDR1 is MGHDK and CDR2 SYGVNS. This CDR3 has 13 residues. The germline V and J ends were trimmed by 9 bases and 3 bases, with 15 bases remaining between them. CDR3 sequence: CASQSAGDYEQYF. The CDR3 coding sequence is TGTGCCAGTCAGTCAGCAGGGGACTACGAGCAGTACTTC.

The V gene is TRBV30, the J gene TRBJ1-5; the D gene is possibly TRBD1 (6 bases). V was cut by 2 bases and J by 5 bases, with 13 bases left in between. Germline V gives CDR1 GTSNPN, CDR2 SVGIG (reference sequence). The CDR3 has 14 amino acids. CDR3 in amino acids: CAWSQGLGDQPQHF. CDR3 sequence (DNA): TGTGCCTGGAGTCAGGGGTTGGGCGATCAGCCCCAGCATTTT.

This chain uses TRBV2 with TRBJ2-7; 10 bases map to TRBD2. The germline V gene encodes CDR1 SNHLY and CDR2 FYNNEI. V dropped 6 bases and J dropped 1; count of bases not matched to a gene: 9. The CDR3 is 16 amino acids. DNA for the CDR3: TGTGCCAGCAGGGCCCTTCTAGCGGGAGCATCCTACGAGCAGTACTTC. Protein sequence: CASRALLAGASYEQYF.

V is TRBV15 and J is TRBJ2-3, with 12 bases matching TRBD1. From germline, CDR1 is LNHNV and CDR2 YYDKDF (reference sequence). This CDR3 spans 14 amino acids. V shed 6 bases, J shed 4 bases, and the junction held 2 bases outside the gene matches. The CDR3 loop reads CATSRDRGPDTQYF. The CDR3 bases are TGTGCCACCAGTAGGGACAGGGGGCCAGATACGCAGTATTTT. Supplemented by reference TRBV15 and TRBJ2-3, the full variable domain reads DAMVIQNPRYQVTQFGKPVTLSCSQTLNHNVMYWYQQKSSQAPKLLFHYYDKDFNNEADTPDNFQSRRPNTSFCFLDIRSPGLGDTAMYLCATSRDRGPDTQYFGPGTRLTVL.

The chain links TRBV11-2 to TRBJ2-1; 7 positions match TRBD2. The trim removed 1 base at V and 15 bases at J, leaving 9 bases unmatched. In germline, CDR1 is SGHAT, CDR2 FQNNGV. This CDR3 comprises 13 residues. The CDR3 bases are TGTGCCAGCAGCTTAGGAACTAGCGCCGAAGGGTTCTTC. Translated: CASSLGTSAEGFF.

The genes are TRBV7-3 and TRBJ2-7; tentatively, D is TRBD2 (6 bases). The DNA end is more similar to TRBJ2-5, so the J call may be wrong. CDR1 SGHTA and CDR2 FQGTGA come from the germline V gene. The length of the CDR3 is 14 residues. DNA for the CDR3: TGTGCCAGCAGCTTATCCGGGGGAAGGGAGACCCAGTACTTC. It codes for CASSLSGGRETQYF.

This clone showed up just once. The V and J genes are TRBV27 and TRBJ2-7, with 11 bases that match TRBD1. V gave up 6 bases and J gave up 4 bases; unmatched junction bases: 8. The CDR3 sequence is 15 residues long. Germline V gene sequence: CDR1 MNHEY, CDR2 SMNVEV (reference sequence). CDR3: CASRSPGQGVYEQYF. The CDR3 DNA sequence: TGTGCCAGCAGGAGTCCGGGACAGGGGGTATACGAGCAGTACTTC.

The V call is TRBV4-2, the J call TRBJ2-4; D is unclear. Trimming removed 3 bases from V and 9 bases from J, with 12 bases in between. CDR3 length: 13 residues. Germline V gene lookup returns CDR1 LGHNA and CDR2 YNFKEQ. CDR3 in DNA: TGTGCCAGCAGCCATCCCAAGCCGTCCATTCAGTACTTC. Its translation: CASSHPKPSIQYF.

The CDR3 DNA is TGTGCCAGCAGTGTTAATTACACCAGCTCCTACAATGAGCAGTTCTTC. Protein: CASSVNYTSSYNEQFF. This chain joins TRBV2 and TRBJ2-1; D remains ambiguous. The CDR3 has 16 residues. V was cut by 4 bases and J by 0 bases, with 13 bases left in between. Germline V lookup: CDR1 SNHLY, CDR2 FYNNEI.

In its sample, this clone was seen once. The chain is built from TRBV30 and TRBJ1-5; 7 bases agree with TRBD1. The germline V gene encodes CDR1 GTSNPN and CDR2 SVGIG (reference sequence). Trimming at V came to 5 bases and at J to 7 bases, leaving 8 bases not matched to a gene. The CDR3 totals 13 residues. The CDR3 sequence is CAWSTGTGQPQHF. CDR3 sequence (DNA): TGTGCCTGGTCGACAGGGACGGGGCAGCCCCAGCATTTT.

The chain has TRBV9 and TRBJ2-3; no clear D gene. The CDR3 totals 15 residues. Germline CDR1 and CDR2: SGDLS and YYNGEE. The germline V and J ends were trimmed by 0 bases and 4 bases, with 12 bases remaining between them. CDR3: CASSVVGVGADTQYF. DNA of the CDR3: TGTGCCAGCAGCGTAGTCGGAGTAGGAGCAGATACGCAGTATTTT.

This chain connects TRBV5-1 to TRBJ2-3, with D tentatively TRBD2 (6 bases). The CDR3 loop spans 15 amino acids. V lost 0 bases and J lost 5, with 13 bases in between. The V gene's germline CDR1 is SGHRS and CDR2 YFSETQ. CDR3 residues: CASSLERRAVDTQYF. CDR3 DNA: TGCGCCAGCAGCTTGGAGCGGAGGGCCGTAGATACGCAGTATTTT. Full variable domain (outside the CDR3, taken from reference TRBV5-1 and TRBJ2-3): KAGVTQTPRYLIKTRGQQVTLSCSPISGHRSVSWYQQTPGQGLQFLFEYFSETQRNKGNFPGRFSGRQFSNSRSEMNVSTLELGDSALYLCASSLERRAVDTQYFGPGTRLTVL.

This sequence joins TRBV4-3 and TRBJ2-7, with D unresolved. The CDR3 is 15 amino acids. Trimming left V 2 bases short and J 0 bases short, with 11 bases between. Germline V gene data show CDR1 as LGHNA and CDR2 as YSLEER. CDR3 sequence (DNA): TGCGCCAGCAGCCAATCCGACTCTAGCTCCTACGAGCAGTACTTC. Its protein product is CASSQSDSSSYEQYF.

The V gene is TRBV7-9, the J gene TRBJ1-4; tentative D call: TRBD1 (6 bases). CDR3 size: 14 residues. The V gene lost 3 bases and the J gene lost 3 bases, with 8 bases spanning the gap. Germline V CDR1 and CDR2: SEHNR, FQNEAQ (reference sequence). This CDR3 is CASSFAGANEKLFF. The CDR3 DNA sequence: TGTGCCAGCAGCTTCGCAGGGGCTAATGAAAAACTGTTTTTT.

V gene TRBV28 combines with J gene TRBJ2-2; TRBD1 matches 7 bases. The length of the CDR3 is 15 residues. The trim removed 5 bases at V and 4 bases at J, leaving 7 bases unmatched. Germline lookup yields CDR1 MDHEN and CDR2 SYDVKM. The CDR3 region is CASSQTGFRTGELFF. The CDR3 bases are TGTGCCAGCAGTCAGACAGGGTTTCGCACCGGGGAGCTGTTTTTT.

In nucleotides, the CDR3 is TGTGCCAGCAGCGCAACTAGCGGGAGACGGTTCGATGAGCAGTTCTTC. As protein: CASSATSGRRFDEQFF. The chain employs TRBV9 and TRBJ2-1, with 11 bases aligning to TRBD2. The CDR3 is made up of 16 amino acids. The germline CDR1 and CDR2 sequences are SGDLS and YYNGEE. The V segment lost 3 bases and the J segment 8 bases; nucleotides outside the gene matches: 10.

In nucleotides, the CDR3 is TGTGCCAGCAGCTTAACTAGCGGGACAACCACAGATACGCAGTATTTT. This translates into CASSLTSGTTTDTQYF. The chain links TRBV7-3 to TRBJ2-3, with 8 positions matching TRBD2. The V and J ends lost 0 bases and 2 bases, in that order; junction bases with no gene match: 4. CDR1 SGHTA and CDR2 FQGTGA come from the germline V gene. The CDR3 spans 16 residues.

V is TRBV29-1 and J is TRBJ2-3, with 14 nucleotides matching TRBD2. Germline lookup yields CDR1 SQVTM and CDR2 ANQGSEA. V shed 6 bases, J shed 8 bases, and the junction held 10 bases outside the gene matches. The CDR3 consists of 15 residues. The CDR3 DNA reads TGCAGCGTGCAACGGACTAGCGGGGGGCGGGGTACGCAGTATTTT. It translates to CSVQRTSGGRGTQYF.